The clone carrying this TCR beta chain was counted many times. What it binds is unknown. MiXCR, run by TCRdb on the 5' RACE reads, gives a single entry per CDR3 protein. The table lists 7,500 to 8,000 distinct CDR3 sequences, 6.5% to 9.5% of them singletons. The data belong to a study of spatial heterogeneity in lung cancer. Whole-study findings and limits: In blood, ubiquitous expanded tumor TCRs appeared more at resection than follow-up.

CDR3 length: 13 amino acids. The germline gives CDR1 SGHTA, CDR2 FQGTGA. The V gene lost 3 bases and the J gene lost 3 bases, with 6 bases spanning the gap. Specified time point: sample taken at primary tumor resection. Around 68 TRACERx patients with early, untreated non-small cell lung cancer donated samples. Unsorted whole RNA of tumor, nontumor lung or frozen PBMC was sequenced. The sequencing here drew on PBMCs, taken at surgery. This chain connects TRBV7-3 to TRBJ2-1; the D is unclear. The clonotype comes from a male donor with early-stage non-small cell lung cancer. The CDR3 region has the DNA TGTGCCAGCAGCTTCGACATCTACAATGAGCAGTTCTTC. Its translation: CASSFDIYNEQFF.